The clone carrying this TCR beta chain has at least ten counts. Its antigen is not identified. TCRbeta libraries were built with three rounds of nested PCR, modified from ARM-PCR. TCRdb analysed the multiplex PCR reads with MiXCR anew, one entry per CDR3 protein. This sample has 45,000 or so distinct CDR3 sequences, with roughly 60% found just once. The sample comes from a study of tumor and adjacent non-tumor tissue in lung cancer. The study's findings and limits: Tumor tissue had significantly higher TCR diversity than normal lung.

RNA was extracted from bulk tissue without any cell sorting. This non-tumor lung sample came from over 3 cm beyond the tumor edge. Newly diagnosed lung cancer patients had thoracic surgery in China, August–late 2014, without prior chemotherapy. Deletions cut 4 bases from V and 3 bases from J, with 12 bases between. The germline V gene has CDR1 SGHKS and CDR2 YYEKEE (reference sequence). The CDR3 runs to 14 residues. This TCR derives from a woman between 40 and 50 years old with non-small cell lung cancer. Source material: distant non-tumor lung tissue. The rearrangement joins TRBV5-5 to TRBJ2-3, with a weak D call TRBD2 (7 bases). The CDR3 bases are TGTGCCAGCAGCCAGGGAGGGGGAACAGATACGCAGTATTTT. Residues: CASSQGGGTDTQYF.